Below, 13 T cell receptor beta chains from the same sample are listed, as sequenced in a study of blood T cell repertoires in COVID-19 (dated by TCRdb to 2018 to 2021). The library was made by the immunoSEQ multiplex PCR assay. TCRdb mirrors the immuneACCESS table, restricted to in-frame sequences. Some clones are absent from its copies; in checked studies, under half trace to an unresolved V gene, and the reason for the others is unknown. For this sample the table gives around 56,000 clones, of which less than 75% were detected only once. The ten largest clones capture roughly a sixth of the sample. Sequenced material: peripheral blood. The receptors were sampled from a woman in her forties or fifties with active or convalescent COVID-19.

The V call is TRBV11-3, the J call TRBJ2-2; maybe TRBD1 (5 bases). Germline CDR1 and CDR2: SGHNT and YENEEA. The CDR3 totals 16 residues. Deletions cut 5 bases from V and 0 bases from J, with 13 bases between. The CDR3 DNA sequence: TGTGCCAGCAGCCGTTTAGGGGAACCGAACACCGGGGAGCTGTTTTTT. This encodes CASSRLGEPNTGELFF. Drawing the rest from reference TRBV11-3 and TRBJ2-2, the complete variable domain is EAGVVQSPRYKIIEKKQPVAFWCNPISGHNTLYWYLQNLGQGPELLIRYENEEAVDDSQLPKDRFSAERLKGVDSTLKIQPAELGDSAVYLCASSRLGEPNTGELFFGEGSRLTVL.

CDR3 sequence (DNA): TGTGCCAGCAGTGGTCCTAGCGGGAGGGCCTCCGAGCAGTACTTC. This codes for CASSGPSGRASEQYF. This sequence joins TRBV2 and TRBJ2-7, with 12 bases fitting TRBD2. With 4 bases clipped from V and 6 bases from J, the junction kept 7 bases outside the gene matches. This CDR3 has 15 amino acids. Looked up from germline, CDR1 is SNHLY and CDR2 is FYNNEI.

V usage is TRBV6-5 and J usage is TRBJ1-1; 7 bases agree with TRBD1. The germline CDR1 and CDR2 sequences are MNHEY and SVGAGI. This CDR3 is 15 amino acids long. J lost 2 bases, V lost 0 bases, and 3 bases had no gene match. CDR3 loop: CASSYSTGSNTEAFF. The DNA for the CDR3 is TGTGCCAGCAGTTACTCGACAGGGAGTAACACTGAAGCTTTCTTT.

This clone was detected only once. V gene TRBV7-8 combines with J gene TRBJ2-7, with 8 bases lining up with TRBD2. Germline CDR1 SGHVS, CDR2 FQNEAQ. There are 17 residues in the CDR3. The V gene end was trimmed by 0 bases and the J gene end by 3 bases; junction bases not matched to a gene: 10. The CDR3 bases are TGTGCCAGCAGCTTAGCTCCCCGACTAGCGCGCGGCTACGAGCAGTACTTC. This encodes CASSLAPRLARGYEQYF.

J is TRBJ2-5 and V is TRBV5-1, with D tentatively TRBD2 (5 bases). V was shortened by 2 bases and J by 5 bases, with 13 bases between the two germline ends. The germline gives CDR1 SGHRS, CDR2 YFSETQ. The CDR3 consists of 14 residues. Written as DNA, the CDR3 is TGCGCCAGCAGCTTTAGGACGGGGTGGGAGACCCAGTACTTC. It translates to CASSFRTGWETQYF.

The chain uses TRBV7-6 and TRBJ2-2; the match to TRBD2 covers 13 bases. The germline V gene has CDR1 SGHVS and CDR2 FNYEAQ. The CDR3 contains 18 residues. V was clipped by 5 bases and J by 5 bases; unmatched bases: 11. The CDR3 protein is CASSRYGLAGVQTGELFF. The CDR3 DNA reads TGTGCCAGCAGCCGATACGGACTAGCGGGAGTTCAAACCGGGGAGCTGTTTTTT.

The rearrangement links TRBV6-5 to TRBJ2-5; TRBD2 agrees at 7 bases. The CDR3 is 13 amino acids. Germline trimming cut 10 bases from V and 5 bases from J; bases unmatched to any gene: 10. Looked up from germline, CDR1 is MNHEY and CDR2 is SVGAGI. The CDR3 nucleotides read TGTGCCACCGAGTGGCGGGGGAGGGAGACCCAGTACTTC. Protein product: CATEWRGRETQYF.

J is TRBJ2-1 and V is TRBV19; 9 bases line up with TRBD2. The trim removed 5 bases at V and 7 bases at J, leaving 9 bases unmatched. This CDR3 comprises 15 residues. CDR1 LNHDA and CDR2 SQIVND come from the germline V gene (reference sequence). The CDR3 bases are TGTGCCAGTAGTTCGGTAGCGGGAGTATCAAATGAGCAGTTCTTC. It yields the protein CASSSVAGVSNEQFF.

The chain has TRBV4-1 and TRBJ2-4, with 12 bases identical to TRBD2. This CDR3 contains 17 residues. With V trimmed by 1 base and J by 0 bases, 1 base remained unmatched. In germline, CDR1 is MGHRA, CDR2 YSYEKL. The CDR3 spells CASSQVTSGRAKNIQYF. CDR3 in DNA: TGCGCCAGCAGCCAAGTGACTAGCGGGAGAGCCAAAAACATTCAGTACTTC.

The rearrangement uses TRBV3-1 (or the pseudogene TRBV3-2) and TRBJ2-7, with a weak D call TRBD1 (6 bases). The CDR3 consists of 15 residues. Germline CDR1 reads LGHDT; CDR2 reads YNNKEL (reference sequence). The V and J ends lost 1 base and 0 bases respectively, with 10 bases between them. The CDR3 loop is CASSQANRASYEQYF. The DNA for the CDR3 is TGTGCCAGCAGCCAAGCTAACAGGGCCTCCTACGAGCAGTACTTC.

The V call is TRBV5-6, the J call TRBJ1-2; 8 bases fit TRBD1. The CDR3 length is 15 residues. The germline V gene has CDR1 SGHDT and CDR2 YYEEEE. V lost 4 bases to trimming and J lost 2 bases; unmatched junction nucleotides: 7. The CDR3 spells CASSSDRGLNYGYTF. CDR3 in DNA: TGTGCCAGCAGCAGCGACAGGGGATTAAACTATGGCTACACCTTC.

CDR3 sequence (DNA): TGTGCCAGCAGGCGACAGGGAGGGAACACTGAAGCTTTCTTT. This codes for CASRRQGGNTEAFF. This chain connects TRBV6-5 to TRBJ1-1; 7 bases match TRBD1. The V segment lost 6 bases and the J segment 1 base; nucleotides outside the gene matches: 5. The CDR3 spans 14 residues. The germline CDR1 and CDR2 sequences are MNHEY and SVGAGI.

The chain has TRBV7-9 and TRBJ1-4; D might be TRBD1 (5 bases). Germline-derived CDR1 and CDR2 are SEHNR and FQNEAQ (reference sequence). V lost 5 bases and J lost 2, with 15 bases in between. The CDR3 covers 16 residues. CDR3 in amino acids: CASSRGRDSTNEKLFF. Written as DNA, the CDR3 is TGTGCCAGCAGCCGAGGAAGGGACTCTACTAATGAAAAACTGTTTTTT.